Each of the 22 T cell receptor beta chains below was sequenced from the same sample in a study of regulatory T cells. General observations from the study: Hydrophobic residues at CDR3 positions 6 and 7 were enriched in conventional CD4+ T cells of CD3G-deficient patients.

No antigens are known for them. The primer mix had 52 TRBV and 13 TRBJ primers. TCRdb's table, derived via immunoSEQ multiplex PCR, lists solely in-frame clones and lacks some. The sample consists of about 15,000 clones, 84% of them appearing once. Sample: conventional CD4+ T cells sorted from blood. Receptors originate from a person under 45 with CD3G deficiency.

The J gene is TRBJ1-1, the V gene TRBV19, with 7 positions matching TRBD1. V trimming: 7 bases; J trimming: 7 bases; junction bases outside the gene matches: 15. The CDR3 consists of 15 residues. From germline, CDR1 is LNHDA and CDR2 SQIVND (reference sequence). The chain's CDR3 is CASTKYGTAFGEAFF. The CDR3, as DNA: TGTGCCAGTACTAAATACGGGACAGCCTTTGGTGAAGCTTTCTTT.

The rearrangement joins TRBV6-5 to TRBJ2-2; D is ambiguous. V lost 9 bases, J lost 1 base, and 15 bases lay in between. Germline V gene data show CDR1 as MNHEY and CDR2 as SVGAGI. This CDR3 contains 15 residues. CDR3 nucleotide sequence: TGTGCCAGTGCTAGGGATAGAGGGAACACCGGGGAGCTGTTTTTT. Protein product: CASARDRGNTGELFF.

The rearrangement uses TRBV28 and TRBJ2-2, with TRBD1 as a possible D gene (5 bases). The CDR3 runs 15 residues. The germline V gene has CDR1 MDHEN and CDR2 SYDVKM. Trimming pared 4 bases from V and 5 bases from J, leaving 14 bases between. The DNA for the CDR3 is TGTGCCAGCAGTTCGGCAGGGATATCAACCGGGGAGCTGTTTTTT. It is translated as CASSSAGISTGELFF.

This clone appeared a single time. V usage is TRBV5-1 and J usage is TRBJ1-1, with TRBD1 matching over 7 bases. The V and J ends lost 1 base and 1 base, in that order; junction bases with no gene match: 4. The germline gives CDR1 SGHRS, CDR2 YFSETQ. The length of the CDR3 is 15 residues. DNA for the CDR3: TGCGCCAGCAGCTTGACAGGGGTTAGGAACACTGAAGCTTTCTTT. It codes for CASSLTGVRNTEAFF.

V is TRBV19 and J is TRBJ1-5; unclear D gene. Per germline, CDR1 LNHDA and CDR2 SQIVND (reference sequence). The CDR3 is made up of 19 amino acids. The ends were cut back, 5 bases at V and 0 bases at J, with 23 bases in the middle. CDR3 nucleotide sequence: TGTGCCAGTAGTGGAACGGTAGGACGGCGGATTCGTAGCAATCAGCCCCAGCATTTT. It specifies CASSGTVGRRIRSNQPQHF.

V usage is TRBV6-1 and J usage is TRBJ1-5; TRBD1 is a possible D gene (6 bases). Per germline, CDR1 MNHNS and CDR2 SASEGT. CDR3 length: 19 residues. Deletions cut 4 bases from V and 0 bases from J, with 22 bases between. The chain's CDR3 is CASSARTSWTEPSNQPQHF. The CDR3 DNA reads as TGTGCCAGCAGTGCTAGGACAAGCTGGACAGAACCTAGCAATCAGCCCCAGCATTTT.

This clone was seen once. V is TRBV11-1 and J is TRBJ2-5; no clear D gene. Germline loops: CDR1 SGHAT, CDR2 FQDESV (reference sequence). This CDR3 is built from 13 residues. Trimming took off 1 base at V and 2 bases at J, with 5 bases between the two ends. This chain's CDR3 is CASSLDRQETQYF. CDR3 nucleotide sequence: TGTGCCAGCAGCTTAGACAGACAAGAGACCCAGTACTTC.

The chain has TRBV7-9 and TRBJ2-1, with D possibly being TRBD2 (6 bases). The CDR3 runs to 14 residues. Trimming removed 1 base from V and 7 bases from J, with 11 bases in between. CDR1 and CDR2 (germline): SEHNR, FQNEAQ (reference sequence). The CDR3 DNA follows: TGTGCCAGCAGCTTAGTCGGGAGAGGGAATGAGCAGTTCTTC. It codes for CASSLVGRGNEQFF.

The gene calls are TRBV6-1 and TRBJ2-2, with 8 positions matching TRBD1. Germline V lookup: CDR1 MNHNS, CDR2 SASEGT. CDR3 size: 14 residues. V dropped 2 bases and J dropped 4; count of bases not matched to a gene: 0. CDR3 loop: CASSETGGTGELFF. DNA of the CDR3: TGTGCCAGCAGTGAAACAGGGGGCACCGGGGAGCTGTTTTTT.

The chain combines TRBV10-2 with TRBJ1-2, with 9 nucleotides matching TRBD1. Germline V gene sequence: CDR1 WSHSY, CDR2 SAAADI. Trimming at V came to 4 bases and at J to 7 bases, leaving 4 bases not matched to a gene. This CDR3 is built from 13 residues. CDR3: CASSVRTGVGYTF. CDR3 DNA: TGCGCCAGCAGTGTGCGGACAGGGGTTGGCTACACCTTC.

The rearrangement joins TRBV28 to TRBJ2-5; D may be TRBD2 (7 bases). The DNA end is more similar to TRBJ2-7, so the J call may be wrong. Germline assignment: CDR1 MDHEN and CDR2 SYDVKM. The CDR3 extends over 14 amino acids. The CDR3 sequence is CASSQQGGPYEQYF. CDR3 coding DNA: TGTGCCAGCAGTCAACAGGGAGGGCCCTACGAGCAGTACTTC.

The rearrangement joins TRBV11-2 to TRBJ2-1, with 10 bases lining up with TRBD2. The J segment lost 7 bases and the V segment lost 5 bases, leaving 8 bases of the junction unmatched. Germline values: CDR1 SGHAT, CDR2 FQNNGV. The CDR3 runs 15 residues. The DNA of the CDR3 is TGTGCCAGCAGCCCTATAGCGGGAGGTCAAAATGAGCAGTTCTTC. Its translation is CASSPIAGGQNEQFF.

The rearrangement uses TRBV10-3 and TRBJ2-1; 7 bases line up with TRBD2. J lost 10 bases, V lost 5 bases, and 5 bases had no gene match. This CDR3 is built from 12 residues. Germline V gene data show CDR1 as ENHRY and CDR2 as SYGVKD. In DNA form, the CDR3 reads TGTGCCATCAGTCCTAGCGGAAACGAGCAGTTCTTC. Translated: CAISPSGNEQFF.

V gene TRBV5-1 combines with J gene TRBJ2-3; D gene uncertain. CDR3 size: 15 residues. Germline V gene sequence: CDR1 SGHRS, CDR2 YFSETQ. Trimming removed 0 bases from V and 2 bases from J, with 10 bases in between. CDR3 DNA: TGCGCCAGCAGCTTGGGGGTGTTAGCCACAGATACGCAGTATTTT. It encodes CASSLGVLATDTQYF.

V is TRBV6-6 and J is TRBJ1-5; D is unclear. V gave up 8 bases and J gave up 3 bases, with 11 bases separating them. The CDR3 is 13 residues long. CDR1 and CDR2 (germline): MNHNY, SVGAGI (reference sequence). The chain's CDR3 is CASRTQYNQPQHF. CDR3 sequence (DNA): TGTGCCAGCCGCACCCAATACAATCAGCCCCAGCATTTT.

For the CDR3, the DNA is TGCGCCAGCAGCTTTACGACAGCCACCGGGGAGCTGTTTTTT. Protein: CASSFTTATGELFF. The chain uses TRBV5-1 and TRBJ2-2; TRBD1 is a possible D gene (5 bases). This CDR3 comprises 14 residues. Germline lookup yields CDR1 SGHRS and CDR2 YFSETQ. Trimming cost V 2 bases and J 4 bases, with 9 bases left between them.

This chain uses TRBV5-1 with TRBJ2-6; 9 nucleotides align to TRBD1. This CDR3 comprises 17 residues. The V and J ends lost 1 base and 1 base, in that order; junction bases with no gene match: 3. CDR1 SGHRS and CDR2 YFSETQ come from the germline V gene. The CDR3 region is CASSLTGGASGANVLTF. The CDR3 coding sequence is TGCGCCAGCAGCTTGACAGGGGGCGCGTCTGGGGCCAACGTCCTGACTTTC.

The chain has TRBV7-9 and TRBJ2-5; D gene uncertain. Looked up from germline, CDR1 is SEHNR and CDR2 is FQNEAQ (reference sequence). The CDR3 is 12 amino acids. V lost 4 bases, J lost 8 bases, and 11 bases lay in between. Here the CDR3 DNA reads TGTGCCAGCAGCTCTGGCCCCTCAACCCAGTACTTC. Protein sequence: CASSSGPSTQYF.

This chain links TRBV6-1 with TRBJ1-5, with TRBD1 as a possible D gene (5 bases). The CDR3 is 14 amino acids. CDR1 and CDR2 from the germline V gene are MNHNS and SASEGT. Trimming pared 2 bases from V and 4 bases from J, leaving 9 bases between. CDR3 in amino acids: CASSERGPNQPQHF. CDR3 coding DNA: TGTGCCAGCAGTGAAAGGGGACCAAATCAGCCCCAGCATTTT.

The CDR3 reads CASSRGDPLNTGELFF. DNA for the CDR3: TGTGCCAGTAGTAGGGGGGACCCACTTAACACCGGGGAGCTGTTTTTT. V gene TRBV19 combines with J gene TRBJ2-2, with D possibly being TRBD2 (6 bases). In germline, CDR1 is LNHDA, CDR2 SQIVND (reference sequence). There are 16 residues in the CDR3. V was shortened by 4 bases and J by 2 bases, with 14 bases between the two germline ends.

The chain carries TRBV10-3 and TRBJ2-3, with TRBD1 matching 9 bases. There are 15 residues in the CDR3. The trim removed 8 bases at V and 0 bases at J, leaving 6 bases unmatched. Looked up from germline, CDR1 is ENHRY and CDR2 is SYGVKD. The CDR3 coding sequence is TGTGCCATCGCACCGACAGGGGGTAGCACAGATACGCAGTATTTT. Residues: CAIAPTGGSTDTQYF.

The chain joins TRBV5-1 to TRBJ1-2; D gene uncertain. Germline V gene lookup returns CDR1 SGHRS and CDR2 YFSETQ. There are 13 residues in the CDR3. V was pared by 4 bases and J by 6 bases, with 13 bases between. DNA of the CDR3: TGCGCCAGCAGCCTGGACTCAGGCAATGGCTACACCTTC. Translating it yields CASSLDSGNGYTF.